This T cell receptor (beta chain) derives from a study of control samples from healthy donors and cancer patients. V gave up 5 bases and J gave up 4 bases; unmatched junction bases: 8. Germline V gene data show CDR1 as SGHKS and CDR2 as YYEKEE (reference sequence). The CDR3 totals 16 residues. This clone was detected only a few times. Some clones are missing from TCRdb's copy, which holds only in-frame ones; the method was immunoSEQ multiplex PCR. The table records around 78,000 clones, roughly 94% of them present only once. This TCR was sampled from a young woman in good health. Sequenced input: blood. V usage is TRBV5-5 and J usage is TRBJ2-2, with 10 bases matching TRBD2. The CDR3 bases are TGTGCCAGCAGGAAGCGGGAGGGCATTGGCACCGGGGAGCTGTTTTTT. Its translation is CASRKREGIGTGELFF.